The entry below describes one TCR beta chain. The entry originates in a study of blood T cell repertoires in COVID-19. Study as a whole: T cells, B-cell-depleted T cells, or PBMCs provided the cDNA or gDNA that served as material.

Data came from immunoSEQ multiplex PCR; TCRdb stores just in-frame clones and leaves some out. The data contain 400,000 to 450,000 clones, over 75% of them singletons. This TCR was recovered from a man aged 30 to 39 who had recovered from COVID-19. The material sequenced was PBMCs or T cells enriched from blood (not recorded which).

The CDR3 here is CASSSTGEMNTEAFF. For the CDR3, the DNA is TGTGCCAGTAGTTCGACAGGTGAAATGAACACTGAAGCTTTCTTT. The V gene is TRBV19, the J gene TRBJ1-1; D perhaps matches TRBD1 (6 bases). The CDR3 spans 15 residues. Trimming stripped 5 bases from V and 0 bases from J, with 13 bases between. The germline V gene encodes CDR1 LNHDA and CDR2 SQIVND (reference sequence).